These 14 T cell receptor beta chains originate from one sample sequenced in a study of T cell responses to AZD1222 COVID-19 vaccine. Only in-frame clones appear in the TCRdb table, and some are missing; sequencing was by immunoSEQ multiplex PCR. The sample lists tens of thousands of clones; 65% to 85% were seen once. Specimen: peripheral blood, collected 28 days after the second AZD1222 dose. These TCRs come from an adult who received the AZD1222 COVID-19 vaccine.

The chain uses TRBV19 and TRBJ2-7, with TRBD2 as a possible D gene (6 bases). The CDR3 has 16 amino acids. Trimming took 5 bases from V and 1 from J, leaving 18 bases between them. From germline, CDR1 is LNHDA and CDR2 SQIVND (reference sequence). The CDR3 here is CASSPRTTRLSYEQYF. CDR3 sequence (DNA): TGTGCCAGTAGTCCCCGGACTACCCGACTTTCCTACGAGCAGTACTTC.

The chain recombines TRBV6-1 with TRBJ2-1; TRBD2 aligns across 7 bases. After removal of 4 bases from V and 0 bases from J, the junction contained 15 bases not matched to a gene. Germline V lookup: CDR1 MNHNS, CDR2 SASEGT. The CDR3 extends over 19 amino acids. CDR3 in amino acids: CASSGGGSAGTSSYNEQFF. The CDR3, as DNA: TGTGCCAGCAGTGGGGGGGGGAGTGCGGGCACGAGCTCCTACAATGAGCAGTTCTTC.

The chain uses TRBV7-3 and TRBJ2-1; 10 nucleotides line up with TRBD2. Unmatched junction bases numbered 4, after V lost 1 base and J lost 7 bases. CDR1 is SGHTA, CDR2 FQGTGA, per germline. The CDR3 loop spans 15 amino acids. For the CDR3, the DNA is TGTGCCAGCAGCTTAAATCCTAGCGGGAGTAATGAGCAGTTCTTC. Amino acids: CASSLNPSGSNEQFF.

V is TRBV4-1 and J is TRBJ2-7, with D uncertain. Germline V lookup: CDR1 MGHRA, CDR2 YSYEKL. The CDR3 runs to 9 residues. Trimming stripped 3 bases from V and 6 bases from J, with 0 bases between. This CDR3 is CASSHEQYF. The CDR3 DNA is TGCGCCAGCAGCCACGAGCAGTACTTC.

This chain links TRBV15 with TRBJ1-5; TRBD1 aligns across 7 bases. CDR1 is LNHNV and CDR2 is YYDKDF in the germline V gene (reference sequence). V lost 6 bases, J lost 4 bases, and 12 bases stayed unmatched. The CDR3 covers 16 residues. CDR3 sequence reads: CATRAQRGQLNQPQHF. Here the CDR3 DNA reads TGTGCCACCAGGGCACAGAGGGGACAGCTGAATCAGCCCCAGCATTTT.

This clone has just one count. The chain carries TRBV6-2 or TRBV6-3 and TRBJ2-7; the D gene is possibly TRBD1 (5 bases). The V gene lost 4 bases and the J gene lost 3 bases, with 10 bases spanning the gap. CDR3 length equals 13 residues. CDR1 is MNHEY and CDR2 is SVGEGT in the germline V gene. CDR3 in amino acids: CASSLNRGYEQYF. The CDR3 coding sequence is TGTGCCAGCAGTTTGAATAGGGGCTACGAGCAGTACTTC.

The chain recombines TRBV23-1 with TRBJ1-3, with a tentative D call TRBD1 (5 bases). TRBV23-1 counts as an open reading frame of uncertain function. The CDR3 sequence is 18 residues long. Trimming stripped 2 bases from V and 3 bases from J, with 20 bases between. DNA of the CDR3: TGCGCCAGCAGTCAAGGGGACGGAACCCGAACGGGTGGAAACACCATATATTTT. Translating gives CASSQGDGTRTGGNTIYF.

The V gene is TRBV10-3, the J gene TRBJ1-5; D perhaps matches TRBD1 (5 bases). The CDR3 covers 14 residues. V lost 11 bases and J lost 4, with 18 bases in between. CDR1 and CDR2 from the germline V gene are ENHRY and SYGVKD. CDR3 amino acids: CAASRERENQPQHF. The CDR3 nucleotides are TGTGCCGCGTCCAGGGAAAGGGAAAATCAGCCCCAGCATTTT.

The chain links TRBV27 to TRBJ2-3; tentatively, D is TRBD1 (5 bases). The CDR3 extends over 14 amino acids. Trimming removed 2 bases at V and 8 bases at J, with 14 bases between. Germline V gene data show CDR1 as MNHEY and CDR2 as SMNVEV (reference sequence). The CDR3 loop is CASSLAAGKSTQYF. The CDR3 DNA reads as TGTGCCAGCAGTTTAGCGGCAGGGAAGTCTACGCAGTATTTT.

This chain joins TRBV12-3 or TRBV12-4 and TRBJ1-1, with D perhaps matching TRBD1 (5 bases). The CDR3 length is 12 residues. Deletions cut 6 bases from V and 5 bases from J, with 10 bases between. CDR3 protein: CASSQGITEAFF. In nucleotides, the CDR3 is TGTGCCAGCAGCCAGGGTATAACTGAAGCTTTCTTT.

The V and J genes are TRBV9 and TRBJ2-6, with 7 positions matching TRBD2. Per germline, CDR1 SGDLS and CDR2 YYNGEE. CDR3 length: 17 amino acids. V shed 0 bases and J 0 bases; nucleotides not matched to a gene: 3. The CDR3 reads CASSVGEGHSGANVLTF. Written as DNA, the CDR3 is TGTGCCAGCAGCGTAGGGGAGGGTCACTCTGGGGCCAACGTCCTGACTTTC.

This clone was seen more than once but under ten times. The chain couples TRBV29-1 to TRBJ2-7; D unclear. Trimming removed 5 bases from V and 0 bases from J, with 14 bases in between. CDR1 and CDR2 (germline): SQVTM, ANQGSEA. The length of the CDR3 is 14 residues. CDR3: CSVPHPSGSYEQYF. The CDR3 DNA reads as TGCAGCGTTCCACACCCCTCGGGCTCCTACGAGCAGTACTTC.

V gene TRBV28 combines with J gene TRBJ2-3; 13 bases align to TRBD2. J lost 6 bases, V lost 8 bases, and 5 bases had no gene match. Per germline, CDR1 MDHEN and CDR2 SYDVKM. The CDR3 length is 14 residues. The CDR3 protein is CASRTSGSPDTQYF. The CDR3 bases are TGTGCCAGCCGGACTAGCGGGAGCCCCGATACGCAGTATTTT.

This clone has a count of ten or more. This sequence joins TRBV6-5 and TRBJ2-7, with D hard to call. Germline CDR1 and CDR2: MNHEY and SVGAGI. Trimming stripped 6 bases from V and 3 bases from J, with 15 bases between. This CDR3 spans 14 amino acids. The CDR3 here is CASSHGQVGYEQYF. The CDR3 DNA follows: TGTGCCAGCAGCCACGGGCAGGTAGGCTACGAGCAGTACTTC.